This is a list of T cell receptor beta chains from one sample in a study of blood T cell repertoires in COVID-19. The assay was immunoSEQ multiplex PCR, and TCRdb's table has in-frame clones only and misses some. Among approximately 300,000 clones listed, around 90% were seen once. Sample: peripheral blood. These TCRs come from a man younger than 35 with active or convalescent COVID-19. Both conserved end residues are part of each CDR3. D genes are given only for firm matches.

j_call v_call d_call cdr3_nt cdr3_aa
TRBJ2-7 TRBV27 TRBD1 TGTGCCAGCAGGAGTCCCGGGACAGGGTTCGAGCAGTACTTC CASRSPGTGFEQYF
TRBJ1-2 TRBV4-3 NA TGCGCCAGCAGCCCAAGCGGGGGGCGGAATGGCTACACCTTC CASSPSGGRNGYTF
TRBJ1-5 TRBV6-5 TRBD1 TGTGCCAGCAGTTACACAGGGGGCGGCAATCAGCCCCAGCATTTT CASSYTGGGNQPQHF
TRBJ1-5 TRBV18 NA TGTGCCAGCTCGGACACAGATGTAAATCAGCCCCAGCATTTT CASSDTDVNQPQHF
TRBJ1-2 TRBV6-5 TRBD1 TGTGCCAGCAAACCAGGGGGCTCCTATGGCTACACCTTC CASKPGGSYGYTF
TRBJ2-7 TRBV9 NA TGTGCCAGCAGCGTAGACGCCGCGACAGTCTCCTACGAGCAGTACTTC CASSVDAATVSYEQYF
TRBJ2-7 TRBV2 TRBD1 TGTGCCAGCAGTGGGGACAGGAGCTCCTACGAGCAGTACTTC CASSGDRSSYEQYF
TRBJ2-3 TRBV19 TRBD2 TGTGCCAGTAGTTTGGGACTAGCGGGAGGCACAGATACGCAGTATTTT CASSLGLAGGTDTQYF
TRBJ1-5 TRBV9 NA TGTGCCAGCAGCGTAGAAGGGGGCAATCAGCCCCAGCATTTT CASSVEGGNQPQHF
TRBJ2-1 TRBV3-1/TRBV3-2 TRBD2 TGTGCCAGCAGCAGGACTAGCGGATACTACAATGAGCAGTTCTTC CASSRTSGYYNEQFF